Below are 20 T cell receptor beta chains sequenced from a single sample in a study of blood T cell repertoires in COVID-19 (dated by TCRdb to the early 2020s). The protocol used for the library was the immunoSEQ multiplex PCR assay. Imported from immuneACCESS, the table was reduced by TCRdb to in-frame sequences with V and J called. These copies leave out some clones; in studies compared against another copy, an unresolved V gene accounts for under half, and the cause of the remainder is not known. The sample profile shows some 200,000 clones; roughly 80% of them were found once. The ten largest clones capture 4.5% to 7% of the sample. Sequenced material: peripheral blood. These receptors were obtained from a woman in her seventies with acute or convalescent COVID-19.

CDR3 DNA sequence: TGTGCCACCAGCAGAGATATGCGGGAAGGGGCCTACGAGCAGTACTTC. This translates into CATSRDMREGAYEQYF. This chain joins TRBV15 and TRBJ2-7, with a possible D match to TRBD2 (6 bases). V lost 0 bases to trimming and J lost 2 bases, with 14 bases between them. This CDR3 is 16 amino acids long. CDR1 and CDR2 from the germline V gene are LNHNV and YYDKDF (reference sequence).

The chain carries TRBV5-1 and TRBJ2-1; the match to TRBD1 covers 7 bases. V lost 4 bases and J lost 8; bases outside the gene matches: 9. Per the germline V gene, CDR1 is SGHRS and CDR2 is YFSETQ. The CDR3 is made up of 14 amino acids. The CDR3 here is CASSILRQGHEQFF. CDR3 nucleotide sequence: TGCGCCAGCAGCATACTTAGACAGGGCCATGAGCAGTTCTTC.

The chain has TRBV18 and TRBJ2-1, with 13 bases identical to TRBD2. Germline CDR1 and CDR2: KGHSH and LQKENI. The CDR3 totals 15 residues. V gave up 4 bases and J gave up 5 bases; unmatched junction bases: 2. CDR3 sequence: CASSQGLAGNNEQFF. CDR3 bases: TGTGCCAGCTCACAGGGACTAGCGGGGAACAATGAGCAGTTCTTC.

The chain couples TRBV18 to TRBJ2-7; D is unresolved. The CDR3 totals 13 residues. Trimming cost V 3 bases and J 3 bases, with 9 bases left between them. Germline V gene sequence: CDR1 KGHSH, CDR2 LQKENI. The CDR3, as DNA: TGTGCCAGCTCACCTGGTACAGACTACGAGCAGTACTTC. Translation gives CASSPGTDYEQYF.

V and J are TRBV19 and TRBJ2-2, with 8 nucleotides matching TRBD1. Unmatched junction bases numbered 6, after V lost 7 bases and J lost 5 bases. The CDR3 is made up of 14 amino acids. Germline values: CDR1 LNHDA, CDR2 SQIVND (reference sequence). CDR3 DNA sequence: TGTGCCAGTAATGTGGACAGGGTGACCGGGGAGCTGTTTTTT. It encodes CASNVDRVTGELFF.

The V and J genes are TRBV28 and TRBJ1-4; tentative D call: TRBD1 (6 bases). Trimming left V 2 bases short and J 3 bases short, with 10 bases between. This CDR3 has 15 amino acids. CDR1 and CDR2 (germline): MDHEN, SYDVKM. This CDR3 reads CASSLGTGPNEKLFF. As DNA, the CDR3 is TGTGCCAGCAGTTTAGGTACAGGGCCTAATGAAAAACTGTTTTTT.

The chain couples TRBV23-1 to TRBJ2-7; D is uncertain. TRBV23-1 is assigned to the ORF class and has an uncertain function. The V end lost 4 bases, the J end lost 3 bases, and 7 bases lay between the germline ends. This CDR3 region has 12 residues. The CDR3 nucleotides are TGCGCCAGCAGTCTGAGAGTCTACGAGCAGTACTTC. This codes for CASSLRVYEQYF.

This sequence joins TRBV4-1 and TRBJ1-1; 8 positions match TRBD1. V was clipped by 5 bases and J by 4 bases; unmatched bases: 24. The CDR3 has 20 amino acids. In germline, CDR1 is MGHRA, CDR2 YSYEKL. This chain's CDR3 is CASSLTGTGSSIGSVTEAFF. The CDR3 nucleotides are TGCGCCAGCAGCTTAACCGGGACAGGTTCCTCAATCGGATCGGTCACTGAAGCTTTCTTT.

The chain joins TRBV5-6 to TRBJ2-3, with TRBD1 matching over 8 bases. V lost 5 bases to trimming and J lost 10 bases; unmatched junction nucleotides: 12. The CDR3 extends over 14 amino acids. The germline gives CDR1 SGHDT, CDR2 YYEEEE. The CDR3, as DNA: TGTGCCAGCAGTAACCGGGACAGGCTTGGGTCGCAGTATTTT. It specifies CASSNRDRLGSQYF. The variable domain in full, with the rest retrieved from reference TRBV5-6 and TRBJ2-3, is DAGVTQSPTHLIKTRGQQVTLRCSPKSGHDTVSWYQQALGQGPQFIFQYYEEEERQRGNFPDRFSGHQFPNYSSELNVNALLLGDSALYLCASSNRDRLGSQYFGPGTRLTVL.

This sequence joins TRBV5-1 and TRBJ1-1; 7 nucleotides match TRBD1. This CDR3 is 13 amino acids long. The junction had 7 bases not matched to a gene; V was cut back by 4 bases and J by 7 bases. Looked up from germline, CDR1 is SGHRS and CDR2 is YFSETQ. For the CDR3, the DNA is TGCGCCAGCAGCAACACAGGGGTAGGTGAAGCTTTCTTT. Translating gives CASSNTGVGEAFF.

The V and J genes are TRBV5-1 and TRBJ2-7, with D tentatively TRBD1 (6 bases). Trimming removed 0 bases at V and 4 bases at J, with 14 bases between. The CDR3 covers 15 residues. Germline CDR1 reads SGHRS; CDR2 reads YFSETQ. CDR3 in DNA: TGCGCCAGCAGCTTGGGTCGGCAGGGGAGTTACGAGCAGTACTTC. Its protein is CASSLGRQGSYEQYF.

J is TRBJ1-1 and V is TRBV28, with TRBD1 matching over 9 bases. The CDR3 consists of 14 residues. Germline CDR1 is MDHEN and CDR2 is SYDVKM. With 6 bases clipped from V and 6 bases from J, the junction kept 8 bases outside the gene matches. The DNA for the CDR3 is TGTGCCAGCAGGCCACAGGGGGCGAGGGCTGAAGCTTTCTTT. This sequence encodes CASRPQGARAEAFF.

The V call is TRBV5-4, the J call TRBJ2-7; the match to TRBD1 covers 7 bases. The CDR3 runs to 13 residues. J lost 3 bases, V lost 2 bases, and 2 bases had no gene match. In germline, CDR1 is SGHNT, CDR2 YYREEE (reference sequence). This CDR3 reads CASSFGTDYEQYF. The DNA for the CDR3 is TGTGCCAGCAGCTTCGGGACAGACTACGAGCAGTACTTC.

This clone appeared a single time. The chain links TRBV7-9 to TRBJ1-6, with 10 bases identical to TRBD1. This CDR3 spans 14 amino acids. J gave up 10 bases and V 4 bases, and 4 bases lay outside the gene matches. CDR1 and CDR2 from the germline V gene are SEHNR and FQNEAQ (reference sequence). CDR3 DNA sequence: TGTGCCAGCAGCTCCGGGACAGGGGCATCACCCCTCCACTTT. Its translation: CASSSGTGASPLHF.

This CDR3 reads CASTETGSSTEAFF. The CDR3 DNA sequence: TGTGCCAGCACCGAGACAGGGTCCTCTACTGAAGCTTTCTTT. The V gene is TRBV21-1, the J gene TRBJ1-1; the table's D call, TRBD1, was not checked against the DNA. TRBV21-1 is tagged as a pseudogene. The CDR3 extends over 14 amino acids.

This sequence joins TRBV5-1 and TRBJ2-5, with 10 bases lining up with TRBD1. With V trimmed by 4 bases and J by 2 bases, 5 bases remained unmatched. This CDR3 is built from 15 residues. Germline CDR1 is SGHRS and CDR2 is YFSETQ. The CDR3 sequence is CASSNRDRGQETQYF. CDR3 bases: TGCGCCAGCAGCAACCGGGACAGGGGTCAAGAGACCCAGTACTTC.

V and J are TRBV5-4 and TRBJ2-4; a weak D match, TRBD1 (6 bases). This CDR3 has 15 amino acids. With 4 bases removed from V and 8 bases from J, the gap between germline ends came to 19 bases. Germline V gives CDR1 SGHNT, CDR2 YYREEE (reference sequence). The CDR3: CASSPRTAPEDIQYF. The DNA for the CDR3 is TGTGCCAGCAGCCCAAGGACAGCTCCTGAGGACATTCAGTACTTC.

The chain carries TRBV28 and TRBJ1-1; D unresolved. Germline CDR1 MDHEN, CDR2 SYDVKM. This CDR3 has 12 amino acids. The ends were cut back, 3 bases at V and 7 bases at J, with 9 bases in the middle. CDR3 sequence reads: CASSFLSVEAFF. The CDR3, as DNA: TGTGCCAGCAGTTTTCTCAGCGTTGAAGCTTTCTTT.

This CDR3 is CASSSRYRVTTEAFF. DNA for the CDR3: TGTGCCAGCAGCTCAAGGTACCGGGTGACTACCGAAGCTTTCTTT. The chain couples TRBV7-2 to TRBJ1-1; D gene ambiguous. The CDR3 consists of 15 residues. Germline values: CDR1 SGHTA, CDR2 FQGNSA. V lost 4 bases and J lost 8, with 20 bases in between.

The rearrangement joins TRBV19 to TRBJ2-7; 10 bases agree with TRBD2. Germline lookup yields CDR1 LNHDA and CDR2 SQIVND (reference sequence). The CDR3 spans 15 residues. The V and J ends lost 3 bases and 5 bases, in that order; junction bases with no gene match: 7. The CDR3 DNA follows: TGTGCCAGTAGTATCTCGCCTAGCGGGAGAAACGAGCAGTACTTC. Translated, it gives CASSISPSGRNEQYF.